A single sample is the source of the 28 T cell receptor beta chains below, sequenced in a study of a mutant IDH1 vaccine in newly diagnosed glioma. Measured with immunoSEQ multiplex PCR; TCRdb has only the in-frame clones, and not every one. There are roughly 35,000 clones in the sample; more than 85% occur only once, and around 4.9% lies in the top ten. The time point was: baseline, week 1 (first vaccination visit). Stated treatment: pre-vaccination baseline after standard-of-care therapy. The source material was PBMCs, sampled from a glioma patient treated with radiotherapy, temozolomide or both. Receptor source: a woman aged 40-49 years with glioma.

This chain joins TRBV4-1 and TRBJ1-2; TRBD1 agrees at 7 bases. CDR3 length: 14 residues. V was clipped by 3 bases and J by 3 bases; unmatched bases: 4. The germline V gene has CDR1 MGHRA and CDR2 YSYEKL. The DNA for the CDR3 is TGCGCCAGCAGCCAGGGGACAGCCTACTATGGCTACACCTTC. Translation gives CASSQGTAYYGYTF.

This clone was detected only once. The chain carries TRBV10-3 and TRBJ2-7, with D possibly matching TRBD1 (6 bases). This CDR3 spans 14 amino acids. Germline CDR1 ENHRY, CDR2 SYGVKD. Trimming cost V 10 bases and J 2 bases, with 18 bases left between them. DNA of the CDR3: TGTGCCACTAGGACAGATGTATGGGCCTACGAGCAGTACTTC. The encoded protein is CATRTDVWAYEQYF.

The genes are TRBV7-2 and TRBJ2-7; D may be TRBD1 or TRBD2 (6 bases each). Germline V CDR1 and CDR2: SGHTA, FQGNSA. V was trimmed by 4 bases and J by 0 bases, leaving 13 bases between them. The CDR3 has 15 residues. The CDR3 nucleotides read TGTGCCAGCAGCTCACTGGGGGGCTCCTCCTACGAGCAGTACTTC. It encodes CASSSLGGSSYEQYF.

J is TRBJ2-3 and V is TRBV6-6, with D uncertain. The CDR3 has 12 residues. The V and J ends lost 5 bases and 7 bases respectively, with 10 bases between them. Germline V CDR1 and CDR2: MNHNY, SVGAGI (reference sequence). In DNA form, the CDR3 reads TGTGCCAGCAGTGCTCGTTTAAATACGCAGTATTTT. Translation gives CASSARLNTQYF.

The chain joins TRBV5-1 to TRBJ2-4; D remains ambiguous. The CDR3 consists of 13 residues. The germline V and J ends were trimmed by 2 bases and 4 bases, with 7 bases remaining between them. Germline assignment: CDR1 SGHRS and CDR2 YFSETQ. The CDR3: CASSLGQKNIQYF. In DNA form, the CDR3 reads TGCGCCAGCAGCTTAGGCCAGAAAAACATTCAGTACTTC.

The chain joins TRBV4-1 to TRBJ2-7; weak D call: TRBD1 (6 bases). V lost 3 bases and J 6 bases, leaving 21 bases between the germline ends. The CDR3 runs to 16 residues. The germline CDR1 and CDR2 sequences are MGHRA and YSYEKL. The CDR3 DNA is TGCGCCAGCAGCCACGACCGCTACAGGGTTGGAGTCGAGCAGTACTTC. Residues: CASSHDRYRVGVEQYF.

The chain has TRBV7-8 and TRBJ2-7; D possibly corresponds to TRBD2 (5 bases). This CDR3 contains 15 residues. V lost 1 base to trimming and J lost 6 bases, with 16 bases between them. Germline CDR1 SGHVS, CDR2 FQNEAQ. CDR3 bases: TGTGCCAGCAGCTTAGGAGGTCCGCTAGCTGGCGAGCAGTACTTC. Protein product: CASSLGGPLAGEQYF.

The gene calls are TRBV27 and TRBJ1-3, with D tentatively TRBD1 (6 bases). This CDR3 has 15 residues. Trimming stripped 5 bases from V and 3 bases from J, with 14 bases between. Germline V lookup: CDR1 MNHEY, CDR2 SMNVEV (reference sequence). CDR3 sequence (DNA): TGTGCCAGCAGTAGGGGGGTAGGGTATGGAAACACCATATATTTT. It is translated as CASSRGVGYGNTIYF.

This clone showed up just once. The gene calls are TRBV18 and TRBJ1-2, with 7 bases lining up with TRBD1. In germline, CDR1 is KGHSH, CDR2 LQKENI. V dropped 4 bases and J dropped 3; count of bases not matched to a gene: 2. This CDR3 contains 13 residues. The CDR3 sequence is CASSRDRYYGYTF. DNA of the CDR3: TGTGCCAGCTCACGGGACAGATACTATGGCTACACCTTC.

The CDR3 region is CASSQPLNTDTQYF. The CDR3 coding sequence is TGCGCCAGCAGCCAACCGCTGAACACAGATACGCAGTATTTT. The chain has TRBV4-1 and TRBJ2-3; D gene unclear. The ends were cut back, 2 bases at V and 2 bases at J, with 8 bases in the middle. Looked up from germline, CDR1 is MGHRA and CDR2 is YSYEKL. The CDR3 sequence is 14 residues long.

The chain links TRBV6-5 to TRBJ2-7; TRBD2 matches at 7 bases. The CDR3 sequence is 16 residues long. Germline V lookup: CDR1 MNHEY, CDR2 SVGAGI. The V gene end was trimmed by 2 bases and the J gene end by 1 base; junction bases not matched to a gene: 8. The CDR3, as DNA: TGTGCCAGCAGTTACCAGAGGACTAGAACGTCCTACGAGCAGTACTTC. Protein: CASSYQRTRTSYEQYF.

This rearrangement joins TRBV2 to TRBJ1-5; the match to TRBD1 covers 8 bases. Trimming cost V 7 bases and J 5 bases; bases outside gene matches: 4. CDR3 size: 13 residues. Germline loops: CDR1 SNHLY, CDR2 FYNNEI. CDR3 loop: CASKVTGDQPQHF. The CDR3 nucleotides read TGTGCCAGCAAGGTGACAGGGGATCAGCCCCAGCATTTT.

The chain uses TRBV25-1 and TRBJ1-5; tentative D call: TRBD1 (5 bases). V lost 3 bases and J lost 0, with 12 bases in between. This CDR3 has 16 amino acids. From germline, CDR1 is MGHDK and CDR2 SYGVNS. The CDR3 DNA sequence: TGTGCCAGCAGTGACAGGGCCGAAGTTAGCAATCAGCCCCAGCATTTT. As protein: CASSDRAEVSNQPQHF.

The CDR3 DNA follows: TGTGCCAGCAAGTTCACCGGGACAGGGGATCAGCCCCAGCATTTT. It encodes CASKFTGTGDQPQHF. V and J are TRBV6-6 and TRBJ1-5; 10 bases line up with TRBD1. The CDR3 has 15 residues. The V gene end was trimmed by 7 bases and the J gene end by 5 bases; junction bases not matched to a gene: 8. The germline V gene has CDR1 MNHNY and CDR2 SVGAGI (reference sequence).

A single count supports this clone. As DNA, the CDR3 is TGTGCCAGGCGTAATGAGCAGTTCTTC. It is translated as CARRNEQFF. This chain uses TRBV25-1 with TRBJ2-1; D uncertain. The CDR3 sequence is 9 residues long. Trimming took off 9 bases at V and 7 bases at J, with 4 bases between the two ends. Germline CDR1 is MGHDK and CDR2 is SYGVNS.

The CDR3 loop reads CASSRDSEYGYTF. In nucleotides, the CDR3 is TGTGCCAGCAGTAGGGACAGCGAATATGGCTACACCTTC. This chain links TRBV6-5 with TRBJ1-2; 7 bases line up with TRBD1. V shed 5 bases and J 5 bases; nucleotides not matched to a gene: 5. Germline V gene sequence: CDR1 MNHEY, CDR2 SVGAGI. The CDR3 sequence is 13 residues long.

This sequence joins TRBV5-4 and TRBJ1-2, with 8 bases aligning to TRBD1. The ends lost 7 bases at V and 3 bases at J; junction bases unmatched: 5. This CDR3 contains 13 residues. In germline, CDR1 is SGHNT, CDR2 YYREEE (reference sequence). The CDR3 reads CASGQGADYGYTF. DNA of the CDR3: TGTGCCAGCGGGCAGGGGGCCGACTATGGCTACACCTTC.

The CDR3 DNA reads as TGTGCCAGCAGCCGGGGGACTGAAGCTTTCTTT. Amino acids: CASSRGTEAFF. This chain uses TRBV14 with TRBJ1-1; the D gene is possibly TRBD1 (5 bases). The CDR3 length is 11 residues. From germline, CDR1 is SGHDN and CDR2 FVKESK. V dropped 4 bases and J dropped 5 bases, with 5 bases sitting between them.

This clone was counted a single time. The V call is TRBV19, the J call TRBJ2-5, with D hard to call. The CDR3 is 13 residues long. Germline V gene data show CDR1 as LNHDA and CDR2 as SQIVND (reference sequence). V was clipped by 3 bases and J by 4 bases, with 9 bases between them. Here the CDR3 reads CASSIEEGETQYF. DNA of the CDR3: TGTGCCAGTAGTATTGAAGAAGGAGAGACCCAGTACTTC.

The rearrangement links TRBV11-2 to TRBJ2-4, with D tentatively TRBD1 or TRBD2 (6 bases each). Trimming removed 6 bases from V and 6 bases from J, with 18 bases in between. CDR1 and CDR2 from the germline V gene are SGHAT and FQNNGV. The CDR3 has 15 amino acids. CDR3: CASRTTQGRTNIQYF. The DNA for the CDR3 is TGTGCCAGCAGAACTACTCAGGGGAGGACAAACATTCAGTACTTC.

The chain uses TRBV5-1 and TRBJ2-3; tentatively, D is TRBD2 (5 bases). V gave up 4 bases and J gave up 1 base, with 19 bases separating them. The CDR3 totals 17 residues. CDR1 SGHRS and CDR2 YFSETQ come from the germline V gene. The CDR3 coding sequence is TGCGCCAGCAGCCGATATGGTCGGGCGGGCGGCACAGATACGCAGTATTTT. Translating it yields CASSRYGRAGGTDTQYF.

This clone was observed a handful of times. This chain links TRBV19 with TRBJ2-7; the D is unclear. The CDR3 runs 13 residues. Per germline, CDR1 LNHDA and CDR2 SQIVND (reference sequence). V shed 5 bases and J shed 3 bases, with 11 bases lying between them. The DNA for the CDR3 is TGTGCCAGTAGTTCAGAGTCGTACTACGAGCAGTACTTC. Protein product: CASSSESYYEQYF.

The chain has TRBV10-3 and TRBJ1-2, with 9 bases that match TRBD1. The V and J ends lost 2 bases and 4 bases, in that order; junction bases with no gene match: 5. Germline V gene lookup returns CDR1 ENHRY and CDR2 SYGVKD. The length of the CDR3 is 15 residues. For the CDR3, the DNA is TGTGCCATCAGTGAGGGAGGACAGGGGACCTATGGCTACACCTTC. As protein: CAISEGGQGTYGYTF.

CDR3 sequence: CASSVAGQGATGYTF. DNA of the CDR3: TGTGCCAGCAGCGTAGCTGGACAGGGGGCTACTGGCTACACCTTC. The genes are TRBV9 and TRBJ1-2; 11 bases match TRBD1. The CDR3 contains 15 residues. Losses at the gene ends were 0 bases for V and 7 bases for J; bases not matched to a gene: 5. Per germline, CDR1 SGDLS and CDR2 YYNGEE. The variable domain in full, completed from reference TRBV9 and TRBJ1-2, reads DSGVTQTPKHLITATGQRVTLRCSPRSGDLSVYWYQQSLDQGLQFLIQYYNGEERAKGNILERFSAQQFPDLHSELNLSSLELGDSALYFCASSVAGQGATGYTFGSGTRLTVV.

This chain links TRBV5-8 with TRBJ2-2, with D tentatively TRBD1 (5 bases). The CDR3 has 16 residues. Germline lookup yields CDR1 SGHTS and CDR2 YDEGEE. V was trimmed by 2 bases and J by 0 bases, leaving 11 bases between them. CDR3 nucleotide sequence: TGTGCCAGCAGCTTTGGCCAGGGATCGAACACCGGGGAGCTGTTTTTT. Translation: CASSFGQGSNTGELFF. The variable domain in full, completed from reference TRBV5-8 and TRBJ2-2, reads EAGVTQSPTHLIKTRGQQATLRCSPISGHTSVYWYQQALGLGLQFLLWYDEGEERNRGNFPPRFSGRQFPNYSSELNVNALELEDSALYLCASSFGQGSNTGELFFGEGSRLTVL.

This clone occurred a few times. V is TRBV30 and J is TRBJ2-7; a possible D gene is TRBD2 (6 bases). Between the trimmed V and J ends, which lost 1 base and 2 bases, there was a span of 18 bases. Germline V gene sequence: CDR1 GTSNPN, CDR2 SVGIG (reference sequence). The CDR3 length is 16 residues. The CDR3 loop reads CAWSALRRDLTYEQYF. The CDR3 bases are TGTGCCTGGAGTGCTTTGAGGAGGGACCTCACCTACGAGCAGTACTTC.

The chain couples TRBV5-6 to TRBJ1-2; 10 bases fit TRBD1. The germline gives CDR1 SGHDT, CDR2 YYEEEE. Trimming removed 4 bases from V and 7 bases from J; junction bases left unmatched: 4. CDR3 length: 13 residues. The DNA of the CDR3 is TGTGCCAGCAGCCAGACAGGGGGCGGTGGCTACACCTTC. Residues: CASSQTGGGGYTF.

The chain joins TRBV5-1 to TRBJ2-3; the D is unclear. Germline CDR1 reads SGHRS; CDR2 reads YFSETQ. Trimming pared 0 bases from V and 2 bases from J, leaving 7 bases between. The CDR3 totals 14 residues. The CDR3 nucleotides read TGCGCCAGCAGCTTGGGGGAATTCACAGATACGCAGTATTTT. Its protein is CASSLGEFTDTQYF.